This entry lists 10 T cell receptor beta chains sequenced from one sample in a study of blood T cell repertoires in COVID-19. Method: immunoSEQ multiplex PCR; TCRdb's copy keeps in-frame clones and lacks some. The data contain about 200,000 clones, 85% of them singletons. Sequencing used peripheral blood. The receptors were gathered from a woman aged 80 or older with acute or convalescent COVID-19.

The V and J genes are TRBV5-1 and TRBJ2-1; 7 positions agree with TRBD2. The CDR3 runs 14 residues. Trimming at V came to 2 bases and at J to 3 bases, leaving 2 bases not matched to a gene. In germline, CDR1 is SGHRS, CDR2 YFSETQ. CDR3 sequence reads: CASSFPSGYNEQFF. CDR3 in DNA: TGCGCCAGCAGCTTTCCTAGCGGCTACAATGAGCAGTTCTTC.

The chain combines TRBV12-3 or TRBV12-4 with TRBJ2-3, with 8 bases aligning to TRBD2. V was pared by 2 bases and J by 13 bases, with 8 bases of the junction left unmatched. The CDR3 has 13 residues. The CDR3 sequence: CASSLLVLAEEYF. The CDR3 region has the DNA TGTGCCAGCAGTTTATTGGTACTAGCGGAGGAGTATTTT.

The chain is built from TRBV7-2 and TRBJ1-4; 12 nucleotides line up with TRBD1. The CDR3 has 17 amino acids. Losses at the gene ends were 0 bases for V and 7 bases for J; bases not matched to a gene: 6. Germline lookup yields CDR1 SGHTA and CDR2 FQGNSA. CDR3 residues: CASSLAGQGALGEKLFF. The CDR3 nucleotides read TGTGCCAGCAGCTTAGCGGGACAGGGGGCGCTGGGTGAAAAACTGTTTTTT.

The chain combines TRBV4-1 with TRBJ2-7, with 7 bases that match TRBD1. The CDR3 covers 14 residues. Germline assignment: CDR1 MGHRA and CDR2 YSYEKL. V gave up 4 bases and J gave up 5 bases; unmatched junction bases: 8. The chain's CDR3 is CASSLRDRVDEQYF. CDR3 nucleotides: TGCGCCAGCAGCCTCCGCGACAGGGTGGACGAGCAGTACTTC.

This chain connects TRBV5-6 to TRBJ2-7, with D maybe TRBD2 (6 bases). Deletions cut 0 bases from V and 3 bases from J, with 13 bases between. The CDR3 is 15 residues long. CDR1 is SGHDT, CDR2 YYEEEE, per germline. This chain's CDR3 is CASSLAGGNYYEQYF. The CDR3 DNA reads TGTGCCAGCAGCTTGGCCGGGGGAAACTACTACGAGCAGTACTTC.

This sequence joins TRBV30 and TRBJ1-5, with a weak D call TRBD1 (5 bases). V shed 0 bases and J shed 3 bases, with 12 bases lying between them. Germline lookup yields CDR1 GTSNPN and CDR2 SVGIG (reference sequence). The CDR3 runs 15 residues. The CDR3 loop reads CAWSVGAAFNQPQHF. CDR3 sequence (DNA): TGTGCCTGGAGTGTAGGGGCAGCTTTCAATCAGCCCCAGCATTTT.

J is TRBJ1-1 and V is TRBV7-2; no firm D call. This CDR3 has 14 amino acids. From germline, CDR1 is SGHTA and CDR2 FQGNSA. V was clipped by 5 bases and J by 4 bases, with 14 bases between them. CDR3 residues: CASSAGGPGTEAFF. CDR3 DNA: TGTGCCAGCAGCGCAGGCGGGCCCGGCACTGAAGCTTTCTTT.

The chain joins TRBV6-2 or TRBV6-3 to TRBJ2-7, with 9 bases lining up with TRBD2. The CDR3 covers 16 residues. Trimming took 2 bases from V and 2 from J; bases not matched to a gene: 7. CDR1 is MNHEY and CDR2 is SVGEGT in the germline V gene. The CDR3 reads CASSYGGGTSPYEQYF. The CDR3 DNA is TGTGCCAGCAGTTACGGGGGTGGGACTAGCCCCTACGAGCAGTACTTC.

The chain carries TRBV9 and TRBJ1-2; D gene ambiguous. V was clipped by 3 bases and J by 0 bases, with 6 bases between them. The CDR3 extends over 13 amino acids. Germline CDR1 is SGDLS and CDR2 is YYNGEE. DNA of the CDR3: TGTGCCAGCAGCGCCGGAGCTAACTATGGCTACACCTTC. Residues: CASSAGANYGYTF.

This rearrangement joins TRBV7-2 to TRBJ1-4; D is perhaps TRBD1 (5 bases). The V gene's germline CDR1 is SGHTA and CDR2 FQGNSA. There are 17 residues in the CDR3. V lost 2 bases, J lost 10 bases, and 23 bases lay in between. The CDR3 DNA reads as TGTGCCAGCAGCTTATATGGGGCGGGGAATGGAATCGGAAAACTGTTTTTT. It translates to CASSLYGAGNGIGKLFF.